Here is one TCR beta chain with its context. The antigen remains unidentified. PCR employed 60 Vbeta and 13 Jbeta primers. The method was immunoSEQ multiplex PCR; TCRdb's version includes in-frame clones alone and lacks a portion of them. The table records 100,000 to 150,000 clones, 65% to 80% of them present only once. Germline V gene sequence: CDR1 SQVTM, CDR2 ANQGSEA. V lost 5 bases to trimming and J lost 5 bases, with 15 bases between them. The CDR3 is made up of 13 amino acids. This specimen comes from a study of cytomegalovirus exposure and HLA in healthy donors. Broader study findings: A missense variant in DCLRE1C was later tied to TCR beta V- and J-gene trimming.

The chain uses TRBV29-1 and TRBJ1-2; TRBD1 is a possible D gene (5 bases). Source material: PBMCs. The TCR sequence derives from a woman aged 55 to 70 in good health and CMV-seropositive. The CDR3 DNA reads as TGCAGCGTTTCAGGCGGAAGACAGTATGGCTACACCTTC. Its protein product is CSVSGGRQYGYTF.